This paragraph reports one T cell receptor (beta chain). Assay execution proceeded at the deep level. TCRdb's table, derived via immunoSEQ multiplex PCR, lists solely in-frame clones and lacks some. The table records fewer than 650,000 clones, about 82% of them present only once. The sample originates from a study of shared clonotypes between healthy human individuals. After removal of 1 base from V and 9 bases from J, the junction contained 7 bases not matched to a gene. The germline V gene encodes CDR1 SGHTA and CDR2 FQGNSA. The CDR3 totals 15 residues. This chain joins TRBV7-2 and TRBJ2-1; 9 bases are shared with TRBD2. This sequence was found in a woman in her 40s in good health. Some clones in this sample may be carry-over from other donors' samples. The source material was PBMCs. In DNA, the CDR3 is TGTGCCAGCAGCTTAGAACTAGCGGGTCACGGTGAGCAGTTCTTC. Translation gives CASSLELAGHGEQFF.